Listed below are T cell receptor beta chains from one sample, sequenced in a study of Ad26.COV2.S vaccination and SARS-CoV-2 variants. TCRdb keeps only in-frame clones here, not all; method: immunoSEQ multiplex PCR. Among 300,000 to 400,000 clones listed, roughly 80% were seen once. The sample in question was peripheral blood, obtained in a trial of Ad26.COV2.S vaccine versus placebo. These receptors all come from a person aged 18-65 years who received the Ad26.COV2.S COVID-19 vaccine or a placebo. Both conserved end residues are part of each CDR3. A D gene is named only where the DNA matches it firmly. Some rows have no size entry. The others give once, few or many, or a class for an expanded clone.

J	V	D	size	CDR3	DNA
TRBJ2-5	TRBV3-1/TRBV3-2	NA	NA	CASATRGGHETQYF	TGTGCCAGCGCCACTAGGGGGGGCCACGAGACCCAGTACTTC
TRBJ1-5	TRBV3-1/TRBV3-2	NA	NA	CASSPSGGRGQPQHF	TGTGCCAGCAGCCCCTCGGGGGGACGGGGTCAGCCCCAGCATTTT
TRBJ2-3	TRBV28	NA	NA	CASSFGGTDTQYF	TGTGCCAGCAGTTTTGGAGGCACAGATACGCAGTATTTT
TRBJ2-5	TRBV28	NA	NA	CASRPRPNGETQYF	TGTGCCAGCAGGCCCCGTCCCAACGGGGAGACCCAGTACTTC
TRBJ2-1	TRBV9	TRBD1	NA	CASSAGTGIRNEQFF	TGTGCCAGCAGCGCCGGGACAGGGATAAGGAATGAGCAGTTCTTC
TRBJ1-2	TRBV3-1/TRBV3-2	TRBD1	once	CASSQGDSFYGYTF	TGTGCCAGCAGCCAAGGGGACAGCTTTTATGGCTACACCTTC
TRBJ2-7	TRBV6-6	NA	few	CASGASYEQYF	TGTGCCTCAGGGGCTTCCTACGAGCAGTACTTC
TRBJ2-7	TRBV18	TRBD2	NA	CASSPFPGTRSSYEQYF	TGTGCCAGCTCACCTTTCCCCGGGACTAGGAGCTCCTACGAGCAGTACTTC
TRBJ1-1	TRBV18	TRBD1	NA	CASSPRDRGPGTEAFF	TGTGCCAGCTCACCCCGGGACAGGGGGCCGGGCACTGAAGCTTTCTTT
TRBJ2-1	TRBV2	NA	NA	CASTLGVGNEQFF	TGTGCCAGCACCCTAGGAGTGGGCAATGAGCAGTTCTTC
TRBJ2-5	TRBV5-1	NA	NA	CASGGLFEKETQYF	TGCGCCAGTGGGGGGCTCTTCGAAAAAGAGACCCAGTACTTC
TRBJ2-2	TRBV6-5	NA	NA	CASSRTVPNTGELFF	TGTGCCAGCAGCCGGACAGTGCCGAACACCGGGGAGCTGTTTTTT
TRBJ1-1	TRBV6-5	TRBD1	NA	CASSRGTGSEAFF	TGTGCCAGCAGCCGCGGGACAGGCTCTGAAGCTTTCTTT
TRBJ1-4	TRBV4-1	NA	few	CASREGNEKLFF	TGCGCCAGCAGGGAGGGTAATGAAAAACTGTTTTTT
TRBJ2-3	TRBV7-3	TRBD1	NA	CASSAHRGADTQYF	TGTGCCAGCAGCGCCCACAGGGGGGCAGATACGCAGTATTTT
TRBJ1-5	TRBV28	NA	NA	CASSLVRGRPQPQHF	TGTGCCAGCAGTTTAGTCCGGGGCAGGCCGCAGCCCCAGCATTTT
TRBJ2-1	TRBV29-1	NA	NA	CSTVGQFDYNEQFF	TGCAGCACTGTCGGCCAATTCGATTACAATGAGCAGTTCTTC
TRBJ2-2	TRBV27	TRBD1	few	CASSLFRGPNTGELFF	TGTGCCAGCAGTTTATTTAGGGGGCCGAACACCGGGGAGCTGTTTTTT
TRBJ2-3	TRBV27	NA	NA	CASGRVDTQYF	TGTGCCAGCGGAAGGGTAGATACGCAGTATTTT
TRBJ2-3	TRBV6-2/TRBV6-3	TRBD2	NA	CASSLRTSGGPLATQYF	TGTGCCAGCAGTTTAAGGACTAGCGGGGGGCCCCTAGCTACGCAGTATTTT
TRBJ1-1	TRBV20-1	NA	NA	CSATENTEAFF	TGCAGTGCTACTGAGAACACTGAAGCTTTCTTT
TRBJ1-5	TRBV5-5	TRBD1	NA	CASSRTGAEQPQHF	TGTGCCAGCAGCCGTACAGGGGCCGAACAGCCCCAGCATTTT
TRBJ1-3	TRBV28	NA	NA	CASRPSEGFSGNTIYF	TGTGCCAGCAGGCCGTCGGAGGGCTTCTCTGGAAACACCATATATTTT
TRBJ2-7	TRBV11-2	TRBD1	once	CASSVQGAPYEQYF	TGTGCCAGCAGCGTCCAGGGGGCCCCCTACGAGCAGTACTTC
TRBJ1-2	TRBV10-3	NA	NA	CAISEGSYGYTF	TGTGCCATCAGTGAGGGCAGCTATGGCTACACCTTC
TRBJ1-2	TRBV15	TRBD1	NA	CATSPPGQGAMVYGYTF	TGTGCCACCAGCCCCCCGGGACAGGGGGCCATGGTGTATGGCTACACCTTC
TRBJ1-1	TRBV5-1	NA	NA	CASSLAGQNTEAFF	TGCGCCAGCAGCTTGGCCGGGCAGAACACTGAAGCTTTCTTT
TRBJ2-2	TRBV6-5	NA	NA	CASSYWGSLRTGELFF	TGTGCCAGCAGTTACTGGGGTAGTTTGCGGACCGGGGAGCTGTTTTTT
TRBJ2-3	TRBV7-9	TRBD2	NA	CASSSVGAGNFTDTQYF	TGTGCCAGCAGCTCCGTAGGAGCGGGGAATTTCACAGATACGCAGTATTTT
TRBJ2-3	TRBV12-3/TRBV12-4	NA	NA	CASSLKGDTQYF	TGTGCCAGCAGTTTGAAGGGAGATACGCAGTATTTT
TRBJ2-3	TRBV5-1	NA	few	CASSTQATDTQYF	TGCGCCAGCAGCACACAGGCTACAGATACGCAGTATTTT
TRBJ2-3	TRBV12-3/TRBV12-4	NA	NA	CASSLERTDTQYF	TGTGCCAGCAGTTTAGAGAGGACAGATACGCAGTATTTT
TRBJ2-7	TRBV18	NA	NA	CASSPSGRSGEQYF	TGTGCCAGCTCACCATCGGGCAGATCTGGGGAGCAGTACTTC
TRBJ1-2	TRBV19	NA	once	CASEKGGWGYTF	TGTGCCAGTGAAAAAGGAGGTTGGGGCTACACCTTC
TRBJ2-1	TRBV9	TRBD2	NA	CASSTLAGGYNEQFF	TGTGCCAGCAGCACACTAGCGGGGGGCTACAATGAGCAGTTCTTC
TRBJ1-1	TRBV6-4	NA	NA	CASSELELRGGTEAFF	TGTGCCAGCAGTGAATTGGAGTTAAGGGGAGGCACTGAAGCTTTCTTT
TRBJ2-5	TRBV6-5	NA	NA	CASSYRGKETQYF	TGTGCCAGCAGTTACCGGGGTAAAGAGACCCAGTACTTC
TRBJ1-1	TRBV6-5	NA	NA	CASSYGDGAFF	TGTGCCAGCAGTTACGGTGATGGAGCTTTCTTT
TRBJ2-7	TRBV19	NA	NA	CASSAGTRNYEQYF	TGTGCCAGTAGTGCGGGGACCAGAAACTACGAGCAGTACTTC
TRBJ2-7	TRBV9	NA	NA	CASSVVPDSYEQYF	TGTGCCAGCAGCGTAGTTCCAGATTCCTACGAGCAGTACTTC
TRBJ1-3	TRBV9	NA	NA	CASSFGAGGNTIYF	TGTGCCAGCAGCTTCGGAGCCGGGGGAAACACCATATATTTT
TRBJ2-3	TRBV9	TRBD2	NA	CASSVAGGWTDTQYF	TGTGCCAGCAGCGTAGCGGGGGGATGGACAGATACGCAGTATTTT
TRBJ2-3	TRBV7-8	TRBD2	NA	CASFGGVSTDTQYF	TGTGCCAGCTTCGGGGGGGTGAGCACAGATACGCAGTATTTT
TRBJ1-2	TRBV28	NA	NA	CASIGGLRHGYTF	TGTGCCAGCATTGGCGGACTCCGGCATGGCTACACCTTC
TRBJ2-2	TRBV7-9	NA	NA	CASSAHSFRTPYTGELFF	TGTGCCAGCAGCGCCCACTCCTTCCGGACGCCTTACACCGGGGAGCTGTTTTTT
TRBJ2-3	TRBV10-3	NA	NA	CAIRGQLTSTDTQYF	TGTGCCATCAGGGGACAACTTACTAGCACAGATACGCAGTATTTT
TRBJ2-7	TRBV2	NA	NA	CASTYGGAGYYEQYF	TGTGCCAGCACATACGGGGGCGCCGGCTATTACGAGCAGTACTTC
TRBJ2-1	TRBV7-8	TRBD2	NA	CASSTSSGKYNEQFF	TGTGCCAGCAGCACATCTAGCGGCAAATACAATGAGCAGTTCTTC
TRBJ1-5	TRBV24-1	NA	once	CATSDADSRPQHF	TGTGCCACCAGTGATGCCGACTCGAGGCCCCAGCATTTT
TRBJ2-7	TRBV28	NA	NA	CASSLGGREYEQYF	TGTGCCAGCAGCCTTGGTGGAAGGGAGTACGAGCAGTACTTC
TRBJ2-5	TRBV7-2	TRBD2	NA	CASSLVPAGGWETQYF	TGTGCCAGCAGCTTAGTGCCAGCGGGGGGCTGGGAGACCCAGTACTTC